One sample yielded the 24 T cell receptor beta chains listed below, sequenced in a study of cytomegalovirus exposure and HLA in healthy donors. The PCR had 60 Vbeta and 13 Jbeta primers. The repertoire was sequenced with immunoSEQ multiplex PCR; TCRdb's copy has only in-frame clones and lacks some. This sample has around 190,000 clones, with 87% found just once. The sequenced sample was PBMCs. The receptor source for this set is a boy aged 2 to 9 in good health and CMV-seronegative.

The chain couples TRBV9 to TRBJ2-2, with 7 positions matching TRBD1. The CDR3 runs 17 residues. V lost 3 bases, J lost 0 bases, and 8 bases stayed unmatched. Germline values: CDR1 SGDLS, CDR2 YYNGEE. Here the CDR3 DNA reads TGTGCCAGCAGCGGACGACAGGGCTTAACGAACACCGGGGAGCTGTTTTTT. It specifies CASSGRQGLTNTGELFF.

V and J are TRBV7-9 and TRBJ1-2; D is uncertain. Germline CDR1 reads SEHNR; CDR2 reads FQNEAQ (reference sequence). V was cut by 1 base and J by 5 bases, with 8 bases left in between. The CDR3 has 13 amino acids. In DNA, the CDR3 is TGTGCCAGCAGCTTAGATCCGGAGTATGGCTACACCTTC. Translating gives CASSLDPEYGYTF.

The chain has TRBV7-3 and TRBJ1-2, with D perhaps matching TRBD1 (6 bases). Germline V lookup: CDR1 SGHTA, CDR2 FQGTGA. V was cut by 5 bases and J by 0 bases, with 13 bases left in between. This CDR3 contains 15 residues. The CDR3 is CASSPQGSANYGYTF. Written as DNA, the CDR3 is TGTGCCAGCAGCCCTCAGGGGTCAGCTAACTATGGCTACACCTTC.

The chain is built from TRBV10-1 and TRBJ2-5, with 8 bases aligning to TRBD2. V was pared by 6 bases and J by 7 bases, with 7 bases of the junction left unmatched. Germline CDR1 reads WNHNN; CDR2 reads SYGVQD (reference sequence). There are 13 residues in the CDR3. The CDR3 DNA reads TGCGCCAGCAGCCCGGGAGGGCTCGTGACCCAGTACTTC. Its translation: CASSPGGLVTQYF.

With respect to this clone: At one end, the junction sequence differs from germline, possibly due to a read error. The rearrangement joins TRBV7-9 to TRBJ2-2; 7 positions agree with TRBD1. In germline, CDR1 is SEHNR, CDR2 FQNEAQ (reference sequence). The CDR3 totals 15 residues. CDR3 region: CSSSLTGAGAGELFF. In DNA form, the CDR3 reads TGTTCCAGCAGCTTAACAGGGGCCGGGGCCGGGGAGCTGTTTTTT.

This rearrangement joins TRBV30 to TRBJ1-2; possible D gene TRBD1, 6 bases. CDR1 GTSNPN and CDR2 SVGIG come from the germline V gene (reference sequence). The V and J ends lost 3 bases and 2 bases respectively, with 19 bases between them. This CDR3 is built from 16 residues. CDR3 nucleotides: TGTGCCTGGAGCCTATTTACCGGGACACCGAACTATGGCTACACCTTC. It encodes CAWSLFTGTPNYGYTF.

The gene calls are TRBV28 and TRBJ2-3; D remains ambiguous. V was cut by 2 bases and J by 3 bases, with 12 bases left in between. Germline V gene data show CDR1 as MDHEN and CDR2 as SYDVKM. The CDR3 consists of 15 residues. CDR3 sequence (DNA): TGTGCCAGCAGTTTACATACCGGCGGAACAGATACGCAGTATTTT. Translating it yields CASSLHTGGTDTQYF. Together with reference TRBV28 and TRBJ2-3, the CDR3 gives the full variable domain: DVKVTQSSRYLVKRTGEKVFLECVQDMDHENMFWYRQDPGLGLRLIYFSYDVKMKEKGDIPEGYSVSREKKERFSLILESASTNQTSMYLCASSLHTGGTDTQYFGPGTRLTVL.

The chain joins TRBV6-1 to TRBJ1-2, with 7 bases fitting TRBD1. CDR1 is MNHNS, CDR2 SASEGT, per germline. J was trimmed by 8 bases and V by 0 bases; bases with no gene match: 12. This CDR3 is built from 16 residues. DNA for the CDR3: TGTGCCAGCAGTGAAGCGCCAAGGGGGACAGCCGGGGGCTACACCTTC. Its translation: CASSEAPRGTAGGYTF.

V gene TRBV19 combines with J gene TRBJ1-6; perhaps TRBD1 as D (6 bases). The CDR3 spans 13 residues. Trimming pared 6 bases from V and 7 bases from J, leaving 10 bases between. Germline lookup yields CDR1 LNHDA and CDR2 SQIVND (reference sequence). This CDR3 is CASSLQGNSPLHF. The CDR3 region has the DNA TGTGCCAGTAGCTTACAGGGAAATTCACCCCTCCACTTT.

J is TRBJ2-2 and V is TRBV2, with D perhaps matching TRBD1 (5 bases). The CDR3 runs to 13 residues. Germline V gives CDR1 SNHLY, CDR2 FYNNEI. Trimming removed 3 bases at V and 7 bases at J, with 9 bases between. The CDR3 DNA follows: TGTGCCAGCAGTGAGATCAGGGACGGGGAGCTGTTTTTT. Translated, it gives CASSEIRDGELFF.

V is TRBV4-2 and J is TRBJ2-5; no clear D gene. Trimming removed 0 bases from V and 4 bases from J, with 18 bases in between. There are 17 residues in the CDR3. CDR1 LGHNA and CDR2 YNFKEQ come from the germline V gene. This chain's CDR3 is CASSQDSGRSEIETQYF. In nucleotides, the CDR3 is TGTGCCAGCAGCCAAGATTCAGGCCGCTCAGAGATAGAGACCCAGTACTTC.

This rearrangement joins TRBV30 to TRBJ1-1; TRBD1 aligns across 9 bases. This CDR3 contains 16 residues. V shed 5 bases, J shed 5 bases, and the junction held 15 bases outside the gene matches. The germline gives CDR1 GTSNPN, CDR2 SVGIG (reference sequence). In DNA form, the CDR3 reads TGTGCCTGGTTTCCGATCACAGGGGGCTATATGACTGAAGCTTTCTTT. Translated, it gives CAWFPITGGYMTEAFF.

This sequence joins TRBV13 and TRBJ1-5, with TRBD1 matching 9 bases. Germline V lookup: CDR1 PRHDT, CDR2 FYEKMQ (reference sequence). The CDR3 extends over 15 amino acids. The V and J ends lost 5 bases and 6 bases, in that order; junction bases with no gene match: 8. The CDR3 nucleotides are TGTGCCAGCAGCCGCCGGGACAGGGTGCTTCAGCCCCAGCATTTT. It yields the protein CASSRRDRVLQPQHF.

The V call is TRBV5-8, the J call TRBJ1-2; the D is unclear. The germline V gene encodes CDR1 SGHTS and CDR2 YDEGEE. The CDR3 extends over 11 amino acids. The V gene lost 1 base and the J gene lost 7 bases, with 5 bases spanning the gap. In nucleotides, the CDR3 is TGTGCCAGCAGCTTGTCCGGTGGCTACACCTTC. It yields the protein CASSLSGGYTF.

This clone has just a few counts. V usage is TRBV5-1 and J usage is TRBJ2-3; 11 positions match TRBD2. The CDR3 spans 16 residues. The trim removed 3 bases at V and 0 bases at J, leaving 3 bases unmatched. Germline V gives CDR1 SGHRS, CDR2 YFSETQ. As DNA, the CDR3 is TGCGCCAGCAGCTCGGGACTAGCGGCCAGCACAGATACGCAGTATTTT. This sequence encodes CASSSGLAASTDTQYF.

This clone was counted only a few times. This chain joins TRBV30 and TRBJ2-5; 7 bases match TRBD1. The V segment lost 8 bases and the J segment 1 base; nucleotides outside the gene matches: 10. This CDR3 contains 14 residues. CDR1 and CDR2 (germline): GTSNPN, SVGIG (reference sequence). CDR3 in DNA: TGTGCCGTGTCCCGGGACAGTATCCAAGAGACCCAGTACTTC. This codes for CAVSRDSIQETQYF.

The chain links TRBV7-9 to TRBJ2-3, with 7 bases identical to TRBD1. Trimming removed 11 bases from V and 0 bases from J; junction bases left unmatched: 8. The CDR3 covers 14 residues. Per germline, CDR1 SEHNR and CDR2 FQNEAQ (reference sequence). CDR3 DNA sequence: TGTGCCGGGACCCGGGACAGTAGCACAGATACGCAGTATTTT. Amino acids: CAGTRDSSTDTQYF.

This sequence joins TRBV28 and TRBJ2-1; TRBD2 might be the D (7 bases). The germline CDR1 and CDR2 sequences are MDHEN and SYDVKM. V was pared by 7 bases and J by 7 bases, with 23 bases between. CDR3 length: 16 amino acids. CDR3 in amino acids: CASNTGWVGGGNEQFF. As DNA, the CDR3 is TGTGCCAGCAATACGGGGTGGGTAGGGGGGGGGAATGAGCAGTTCTTC.

V gene TRBV5-1 combines with J gene TRBJ2-2, with D perhaps matching TRBD1 (6 bases). Germline CDR1 reads SGHRS; CDR2 reads YFSETQ. V gave up 1 base and J gave up 5 bases, with 12 bases separating them. The CDR3 is 15 residues long. The CDR3 coding sequence is TGCGCCAGCAGCTTGAGGGCAGGGGTGACCGGGGAGCTGTTTTTT. Encoded protein: CASSLRAGVTGELFF.

J is TRBJ1-1 and V is TRBV29-1; no firm D call. In germline, CDR1 is SQVTM, CDR2 ANQGSEA. The CDR3 runs to 12 residues. The germline V and J ends were trimmed by 8 bases and 0 bases, with 10 bases remaining between them. CDR3 DNA sequence: TGCAGCCCCAGACACTTGAACACTGAAGCTTTCTTT. Translation gives CSPRHLNTEAFF. The whole variable domain, remainder taken from reference TRBV29-1 and TRBJ1-1, is SAVISQKPSRDICQRGTSLTIQCQVDSQVTMMFWYRQQPGQSLTLIATANQGSEATYESGFVIDKFPISRPNLTFSTLTVSNMSPEDSSIYLCSPRHLNTEAFFGQGTRLTVV.

The chain has TRBV27 and TRBJ2-5; D is perhaps TRBD1 (5 bases). Germline V gives CDR1 MNHEY, CDR2 SMNVEV (reference sequence). The CDR3 spans 19 residues. Trimming stripped 0 bases from V and 7 bases from J, with 27 bases between. The CDR3 DNA follows: TGTGCCAGCAGTTTATCGAAGCACCGGAAGGGCCGCCTCCAGGGGACCCAGTACTTC. This encodes CASSLSKHRKGRLQGTQYF.

The chain combines TRBV2 with TRBJ1-5, with D uncertain. Trimming pared 7 bases from V and 4 bases from J, leaving 11 bases between. The V gene's germline CDR1 is SNHLY and CDR2 FYNNEI. This CDR3 is 13 amino acids long. The CDR3 region has the DNA TGTGCCAGCACTCCGGGTCCGAATCAGCCCCAGCATTTT. As protein: CASTPGPNQPQHF.

This chain uses TRBV6-5 with TRBJ1-1; D not certain. This CDR3 contains 15 residues. Trimming cost V 5 bases and J 0 bases, with 13 bases left between them. Germline-derived CDR1 and CDR2 are MNHEY and SVGAGI. The CDR3 protein is CASSPDRGMNTEAFF. The CDR3 region has the DNA TGTGCCAGCAGTCCCGATCGGGGAATGAACACTGAAGCTTTCTTT.

This clone has more than one count but fewer than ten. The chain carries TRBV2 and TRBJ1-2, with D perhaps matching TRBD1 (5 bases). Deletions cut 11 bases from V and 8 bases from J, with 15 bases between. Germline V gives CDR1 SNHLY, CDR2 FYNNEI. The CDR3 is made up of 11 amino acids. The CDR3 DNA reads as TGTGCCTCCTGGGCGGGGCAGGGCTACACCTTC. Its translation is CASWAGQGYTF.